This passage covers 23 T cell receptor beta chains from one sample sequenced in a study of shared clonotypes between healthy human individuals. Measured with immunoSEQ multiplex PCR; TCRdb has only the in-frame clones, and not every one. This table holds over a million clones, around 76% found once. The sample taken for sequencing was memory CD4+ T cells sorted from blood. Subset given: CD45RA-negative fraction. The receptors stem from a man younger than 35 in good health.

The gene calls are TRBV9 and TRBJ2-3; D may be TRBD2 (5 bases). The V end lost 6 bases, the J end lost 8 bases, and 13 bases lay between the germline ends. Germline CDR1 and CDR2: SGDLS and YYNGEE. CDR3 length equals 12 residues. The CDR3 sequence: CASNEVEGTQYF. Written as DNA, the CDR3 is TGTGCCAGCAACGAGGTAGAGGGTACGCAGTATTTT.

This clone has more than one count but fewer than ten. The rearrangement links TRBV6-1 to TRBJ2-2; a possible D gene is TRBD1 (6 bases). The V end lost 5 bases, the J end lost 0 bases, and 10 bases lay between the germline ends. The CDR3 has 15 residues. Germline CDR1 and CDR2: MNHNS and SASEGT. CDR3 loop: CASSRGGPNTGELFF. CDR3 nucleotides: TGTGCCAGCAGTCGAGGGGGACCGAACACCGGGGAGCTGTTTTTT.

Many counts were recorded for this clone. The CDR3 sequence: CASSGSLGTESQETQYF. The DNA of the CDR3 is TGTGCCAGCAGCGGAAGCCTAGGGACAGAATCCCAAGAGACCCAGTACTTC. V and J are TRBV21-1 and TRBJ2-5; TRBD1 is taken as the D call from the table, unchecked against the DNA. TRBV21-1 is recorded as a pseudogene. The CDR3 loop spans 17 amino acids.

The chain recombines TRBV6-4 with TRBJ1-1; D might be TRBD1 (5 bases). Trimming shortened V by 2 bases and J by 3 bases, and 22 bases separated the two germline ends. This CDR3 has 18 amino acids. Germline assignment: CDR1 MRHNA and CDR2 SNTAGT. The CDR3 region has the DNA TGTGCCAGCAGTGACGAGGAAGAGGGAGACTTGGGGGACACTGAAGCTTTCTTT. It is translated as CASSDEEEGDLGDTEAFF.

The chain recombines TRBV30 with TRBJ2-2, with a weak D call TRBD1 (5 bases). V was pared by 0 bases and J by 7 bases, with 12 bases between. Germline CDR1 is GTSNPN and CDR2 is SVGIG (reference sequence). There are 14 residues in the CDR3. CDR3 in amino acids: CAWSVARVGGELFF. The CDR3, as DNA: TGTGCCTGGAGTGTAGCCAGGGTCGGCGGGGAGCTGTTTTTT.

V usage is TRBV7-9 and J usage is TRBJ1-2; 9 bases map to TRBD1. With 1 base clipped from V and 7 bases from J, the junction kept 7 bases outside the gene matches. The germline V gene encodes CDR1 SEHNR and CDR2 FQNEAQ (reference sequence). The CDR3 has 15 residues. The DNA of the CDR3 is TGTGCCAGCAGCTTAGTATCGGGACAGGGCGGTGGCTACACCTTC. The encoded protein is CASSLVSGQGGGYTF. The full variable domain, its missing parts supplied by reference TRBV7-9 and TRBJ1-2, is DTGVSQNPRHKITKRGQNVTFRCDPISEHNRLYWYRQTLGQGPEFLTYFQNEAQLEKSRLLSDRFSAERPKGSFSTLEIQRTEQGDSAMYLCASSLVSGQGGGYTFGSGTRLTVV.

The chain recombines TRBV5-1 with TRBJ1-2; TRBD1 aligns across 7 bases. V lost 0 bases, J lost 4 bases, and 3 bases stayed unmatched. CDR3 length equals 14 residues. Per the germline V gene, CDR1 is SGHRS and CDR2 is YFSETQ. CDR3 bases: TGCGCCAGCAGCTTGGAGGGACAGCCCTATGGCTACACCTTC. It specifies CASSLEGQPYGYTF.

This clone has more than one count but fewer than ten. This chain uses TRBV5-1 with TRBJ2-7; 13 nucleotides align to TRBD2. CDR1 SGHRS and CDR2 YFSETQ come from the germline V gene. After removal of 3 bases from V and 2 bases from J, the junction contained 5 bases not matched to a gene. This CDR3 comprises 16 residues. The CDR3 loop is CASSSGTSGVTYEQYF. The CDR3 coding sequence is TGCGCCAGCAGCTCCGGGACTAGCGGGGTTACCTACGAGCAGTACTTC.

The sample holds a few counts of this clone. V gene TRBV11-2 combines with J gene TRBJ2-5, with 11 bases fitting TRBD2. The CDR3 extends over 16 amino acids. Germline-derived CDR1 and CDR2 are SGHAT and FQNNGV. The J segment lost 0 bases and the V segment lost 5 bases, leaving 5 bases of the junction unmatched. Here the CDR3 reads CASSPRLAGYQETQYF. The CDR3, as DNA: TGTGCCAGCAGCCCAAGACTAGCGGGGTACCAAGAGACCCAGTACTTC.

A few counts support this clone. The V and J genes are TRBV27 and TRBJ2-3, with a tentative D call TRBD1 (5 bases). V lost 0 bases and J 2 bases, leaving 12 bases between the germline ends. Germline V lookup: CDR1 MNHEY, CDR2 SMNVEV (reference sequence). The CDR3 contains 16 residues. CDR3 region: CASSLSSLGATDTQYF. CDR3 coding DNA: TGTGCCAGCAGTTTATCGTCTCTAGGGGCCACAGATACGCAGTATTTT.

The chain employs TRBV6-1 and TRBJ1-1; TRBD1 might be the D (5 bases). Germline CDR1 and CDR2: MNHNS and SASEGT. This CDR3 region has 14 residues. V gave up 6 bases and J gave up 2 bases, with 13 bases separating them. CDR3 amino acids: CASSRQLINTEAFF. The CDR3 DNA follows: TGTGCCAGCAGCCGACAGCTGATAAACACTGAAGCTTTCTTT.

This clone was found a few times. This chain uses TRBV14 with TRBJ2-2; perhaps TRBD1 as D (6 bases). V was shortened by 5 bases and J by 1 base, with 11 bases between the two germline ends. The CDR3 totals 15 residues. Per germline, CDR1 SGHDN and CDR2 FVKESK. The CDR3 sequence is CASSSTGLNTGELFF. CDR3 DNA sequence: TGTGCCAGCAGCTCCACAGGGCTGAACACCGGGGAGCTGTTTTTT.

The CDR3 region has the DNA TGTGCCACGGGACAGGGGGTTTCTGGCTACACCTTC. Protein: CATGQGVSGYTF. The V call is TRBV28, the J call TRBJ1-2; 11 bases line up with TRBD1. The CDR3 is made up of 12 amino acids. The trim removed 10 bases at V and 7 bases at J, leaving 5 bases unmatched. In germline, CDR1 is MDHEN, CDR2 SYDVKM.

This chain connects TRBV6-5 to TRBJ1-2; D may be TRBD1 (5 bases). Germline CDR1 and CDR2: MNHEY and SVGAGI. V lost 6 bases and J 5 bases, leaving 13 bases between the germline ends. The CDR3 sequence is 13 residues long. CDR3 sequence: CASRRDYPYGYTF. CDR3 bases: TGTGCCAGCAGGCGGGACTATCCATATGGCTACACCTTC.

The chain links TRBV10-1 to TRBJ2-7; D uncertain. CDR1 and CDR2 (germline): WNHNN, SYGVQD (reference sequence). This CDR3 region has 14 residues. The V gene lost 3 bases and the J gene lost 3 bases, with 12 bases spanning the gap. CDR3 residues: CASSDFGRYYEQYF. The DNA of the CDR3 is TGCGCCAGCAGTGATTTTGGCCGCTACTACGAGCAGTACTTC.

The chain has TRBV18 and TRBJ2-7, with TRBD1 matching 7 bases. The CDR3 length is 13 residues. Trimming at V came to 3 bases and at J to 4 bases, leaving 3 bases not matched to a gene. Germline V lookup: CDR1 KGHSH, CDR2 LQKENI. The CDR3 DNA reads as TGTGCCAGCTCACCGACAGGGATGTACGAGCAGTACTTC. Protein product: CASSPTGMYEQYF.

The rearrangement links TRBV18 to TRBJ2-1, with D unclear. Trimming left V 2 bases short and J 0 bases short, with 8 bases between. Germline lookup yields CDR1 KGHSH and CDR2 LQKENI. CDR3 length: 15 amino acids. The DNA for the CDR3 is TGTGCCAGCTCACCATTAGTAAGCTCCTACAATGAGCAGTTCTTC. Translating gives CASSPLVSSYNEQFF.

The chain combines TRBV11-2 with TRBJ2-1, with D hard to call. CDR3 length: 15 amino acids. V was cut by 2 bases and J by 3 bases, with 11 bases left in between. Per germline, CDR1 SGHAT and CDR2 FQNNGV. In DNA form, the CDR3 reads TGTGCCAGCAGCTTAAACTCGCGGAACTACAATGAGCAGTTCTTC. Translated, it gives CASSLNSRNYNEQFF.

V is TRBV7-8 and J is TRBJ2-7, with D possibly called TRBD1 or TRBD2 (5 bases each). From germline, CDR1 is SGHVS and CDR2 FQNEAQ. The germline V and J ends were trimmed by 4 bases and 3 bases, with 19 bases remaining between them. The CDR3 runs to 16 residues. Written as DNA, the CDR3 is TGTGCCAGCAGCTCAATGGGGGTCAGGGAAGTCTACGAGCAGTACTTC. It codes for CASSSMGVREVYEQYF.

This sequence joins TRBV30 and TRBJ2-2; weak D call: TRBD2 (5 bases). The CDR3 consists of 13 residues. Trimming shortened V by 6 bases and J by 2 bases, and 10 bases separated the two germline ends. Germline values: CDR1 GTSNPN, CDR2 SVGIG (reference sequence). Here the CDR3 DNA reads TGTGCCTGTGGACGGACTAACACCGGGGAGCTGTTTTTT. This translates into CACGRTNTGELFF.

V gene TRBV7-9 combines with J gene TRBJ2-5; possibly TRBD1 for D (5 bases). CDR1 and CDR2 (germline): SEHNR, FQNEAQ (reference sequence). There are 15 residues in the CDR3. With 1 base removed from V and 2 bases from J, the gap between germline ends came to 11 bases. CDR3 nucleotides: TGTGCCAGCAGCTTAGTGGAACAGGTACAAGAGACCCAGTACTTC. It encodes CASSLVEQVQETQYF.

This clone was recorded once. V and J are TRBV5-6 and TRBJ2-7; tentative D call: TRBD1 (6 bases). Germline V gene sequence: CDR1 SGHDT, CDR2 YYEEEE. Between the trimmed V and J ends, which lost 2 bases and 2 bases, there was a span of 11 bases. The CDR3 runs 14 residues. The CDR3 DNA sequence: TGTGCCAGCAGCTTACGGACAGCCACCTACGAGCAGTACTTC. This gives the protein CASSLRTATYEQYF.

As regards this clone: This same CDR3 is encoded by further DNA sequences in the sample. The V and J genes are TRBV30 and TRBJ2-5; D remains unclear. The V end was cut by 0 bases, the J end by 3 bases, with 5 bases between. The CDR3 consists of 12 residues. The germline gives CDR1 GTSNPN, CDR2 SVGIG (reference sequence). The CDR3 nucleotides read TGTGCCTGGAGTGTACGTGAAGAGACCCAGTACTTC. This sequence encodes CAWSVREETQYF.